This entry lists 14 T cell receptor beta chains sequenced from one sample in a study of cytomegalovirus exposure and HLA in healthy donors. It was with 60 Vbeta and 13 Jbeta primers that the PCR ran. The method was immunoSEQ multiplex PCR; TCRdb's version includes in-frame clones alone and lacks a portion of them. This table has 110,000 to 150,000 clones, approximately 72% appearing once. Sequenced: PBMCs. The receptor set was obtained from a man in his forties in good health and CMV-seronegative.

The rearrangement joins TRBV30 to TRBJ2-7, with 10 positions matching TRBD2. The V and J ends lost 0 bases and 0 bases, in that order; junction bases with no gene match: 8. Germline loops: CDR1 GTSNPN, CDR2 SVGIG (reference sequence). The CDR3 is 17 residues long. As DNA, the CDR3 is TGTGCCTGGAGTGTCACCCGGGCTAGCGGGAGCTCCTACGAGCAGTACTTC. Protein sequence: CAWSVTRASGSSYEQYF. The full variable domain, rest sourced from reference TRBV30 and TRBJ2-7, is SQTIHQWPATLVQPVGSPLSLECTVEGTSNPNLYWYRQAAGRGLQLLFYSVGIGQISSEVPQNLSASRPQDRQFILSSKKLLLSDSGFYLCAWSVTRASGSSYEQYFGPGTRLTVT.

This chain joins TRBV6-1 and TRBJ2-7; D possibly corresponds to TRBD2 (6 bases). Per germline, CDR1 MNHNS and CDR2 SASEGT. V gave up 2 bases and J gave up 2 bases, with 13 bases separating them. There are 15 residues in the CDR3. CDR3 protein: CASSEQGRGTYEQYF. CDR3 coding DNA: TGTGCCAGCAGTGAACAGGGTCGGGGGACCTACGAGCAGTACTTC.

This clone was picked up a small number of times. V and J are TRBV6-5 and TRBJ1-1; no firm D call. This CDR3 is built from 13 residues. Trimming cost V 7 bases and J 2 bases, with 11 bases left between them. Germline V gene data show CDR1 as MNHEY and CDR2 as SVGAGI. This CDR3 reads CASTRSGNTEAFF. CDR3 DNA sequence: TGTGCCAGCACTCGGTCGGGTAACACTGAAGCTTTCTTT.

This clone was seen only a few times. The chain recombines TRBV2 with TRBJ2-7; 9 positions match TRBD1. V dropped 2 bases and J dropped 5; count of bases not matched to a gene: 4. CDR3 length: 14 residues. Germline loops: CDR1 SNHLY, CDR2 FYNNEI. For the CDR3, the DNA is TGTGCCAGCAGTGAACCGGGACAGGGTAACGAGCAGTACTTC. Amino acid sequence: CASSEPGQGNEQYF.

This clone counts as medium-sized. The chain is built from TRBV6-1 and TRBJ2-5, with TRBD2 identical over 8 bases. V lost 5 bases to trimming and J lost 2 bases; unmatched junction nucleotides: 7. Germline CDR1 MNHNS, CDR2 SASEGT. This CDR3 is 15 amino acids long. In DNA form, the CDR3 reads TGTGCCAGCAGTAATCTGGCGGGAGGACAAGAGACCCAGTACTTC. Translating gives CASSNLAGGQETQYF.

The CDR3 DNA reads TGTGCCAGCAGCTTAGGGGGACTAGCGGGAGGGCTTTTCTTC. Protein: CASSLGGLAGGLFF. The chain combines TRBV11-2 with TRBJ2-1; 16 nucleotides agree with TRBD2. The germline V gene has CDR1 SGHAT and CDR2 FQNNGV. The CDR3 covers 14 residues. V lost 1 base to trimming and J lost 16 bases; unmatched junction nucleotides: 4.

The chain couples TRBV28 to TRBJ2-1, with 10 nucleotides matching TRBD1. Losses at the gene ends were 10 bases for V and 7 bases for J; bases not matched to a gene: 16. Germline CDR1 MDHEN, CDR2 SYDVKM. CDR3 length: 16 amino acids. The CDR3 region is CATTTSDRGVWNEQFF. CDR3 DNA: TGTGCCACCACAACCTCGGACAGGGGGGTTTGGAATGAGCAGTTCTTC.

The DNA of the CDR3 is TGCGCCAGCAGTGAAGCCTACCAAGAGACCCAGTACTTC. It is translated as CASSEAYQETQYF. The rearrangement joins TRBV10-2 to TRBJ2-5; D is unclear. This CDR3 has 13 amino acids. V lost 3 bases and J 0 bases, leaving 5 bases between the germline ends. The germline CDR1 and CDR2 sequences are WSHSY and SAAADI.

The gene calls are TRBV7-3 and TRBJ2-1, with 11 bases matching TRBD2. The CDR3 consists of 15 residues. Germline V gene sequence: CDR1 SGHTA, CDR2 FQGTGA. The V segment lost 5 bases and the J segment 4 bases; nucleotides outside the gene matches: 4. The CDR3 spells CASSPRLAGYNEQFF. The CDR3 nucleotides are TGTGCCAGCAGCCCAAGACTAGCGGGGTACAATGAGCAGTTCTTC.

CDR3 nucleotide sequence: TGTGCCAGCAGTCCCGGGACAGGGAGGTCCTTAGATGGCTACACCTTC. Its protein is CASSPGTGRSLDGYTF. The chain couples TRBV5-4 to TRBJ1-2; 9 bases agree with TRBD1. The trim removed 5 bases at V and 6 bases at J, leaving 14 bases unmatched. Germline loops: CDR1 SGHNT, CDR2 YYREEE (reference sequence). The CDR3 consists of 16 residues.

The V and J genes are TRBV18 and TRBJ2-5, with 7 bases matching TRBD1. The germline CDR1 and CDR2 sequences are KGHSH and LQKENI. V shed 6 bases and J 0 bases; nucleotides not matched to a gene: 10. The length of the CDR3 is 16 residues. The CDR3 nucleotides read TGTGCCAGCTCCCGGTGGACAGGATCCTACCAAGAGACCCAGTACTTC. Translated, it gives CASSRWTGSYQETQYF.

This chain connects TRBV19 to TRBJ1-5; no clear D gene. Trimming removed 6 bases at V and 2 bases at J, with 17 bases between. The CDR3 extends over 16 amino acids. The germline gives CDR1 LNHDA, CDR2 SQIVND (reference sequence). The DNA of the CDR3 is TGTGCCAGTAGCCGAGACACCGGTGGTGGCAATCAGCCCCAGCATTTT. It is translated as CASSRDTGGGNQPQHF.

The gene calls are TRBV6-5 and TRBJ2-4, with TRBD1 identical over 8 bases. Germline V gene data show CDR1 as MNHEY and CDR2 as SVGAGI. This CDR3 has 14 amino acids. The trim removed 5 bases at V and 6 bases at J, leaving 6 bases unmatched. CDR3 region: CASSRTGKVNIQYF. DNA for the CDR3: TGTGCCAGCAGTCGGACAGGGAAGGTAAACATTCAGTACTTC.

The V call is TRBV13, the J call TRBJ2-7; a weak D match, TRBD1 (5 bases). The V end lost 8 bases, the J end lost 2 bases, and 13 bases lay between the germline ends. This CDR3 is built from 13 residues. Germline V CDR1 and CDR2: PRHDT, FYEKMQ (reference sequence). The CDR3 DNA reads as TGTGCCAGCGCCCAGGGCAGGGCCTACGAGCAGTACTTC. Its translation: CASAQGRAYEQYF.